This TCR beta chain was sequenced for a study of blood T cell repertoires in COVID-19. On the study more broadly: Acute-phase and convalescent COVID-19 samples originated in the United States, Italy and Spain.

CDR1 LGHDT and CDR2 YNNKEL come from the germline V gene (reference sequence). CDR3 length: 15 residues. V trimming: 4 bases; J trimming: 8 bases; junction bases outside the gene matches: 8. In the authors' methods: Estimates of nucleated cell counts were drawn from the amplification of reference gene primers. Data came from immunoSEQ multiplex PCR; TCRdb stores just in-frame clones and leaves some out. That table furnishes V, J and clone size, whereas the DNA furnished D and trimming. The sample records about 140,000 clones, more than 80% being singletons. The TCR comes from a human donor in a cohort sampled during active COVID-19. The sequenced material came from peripheral blood. This chain joins TRBV3-1 (or the pseudogene TRBV3-2) and TRBJ2-1, with 10 bases fitting TRBD1. The CDR3 reads CASSPTGGGTDEQFF. Written as DNA, the CDR3 is TGTGCCAGCAGCCCGACAGGGGGCGGTACAGATGAGCAGTTCTTC.